This is a list of T cell receptor beta chains from one sample in a study of T cell clones after liver transplantation. Generated by immunoSEQ multiplex PCR, the TCRdb table keeps only in-frame clones and is missing some. This table holds around 20,000 clones, approximately 88% found once. The sequencing here drew on CD8+ T cells from blood, taken before liver transplant. Receptor source: a human donor who received a liver transplant. CDR3s include the opening cysteine and the closing phenylalanine or tryptophan. The D gene is left open where the match is weak. Some rows mark clone size as missing; the rest say once, few, many or name a class of expanded clone.

v_call	clone_size	j_call	d_call	cdr3_aa	cdr3_nt
TRBV27	.	TRBJ2-1	TRBD1	CASSIQGAEQFF	TGTGCCAGCAGTATCCAGGGGGCTGAGCAGTTCTTC
TRBV2	once	TRBJ2-2	.	CASTTAGRGGGELFF	TGTGCCAGCACTACCGCGGGCCGAGGGGGTGGCGAGCTGTTTTTT
TRBV14	.	TRBJ2-1	TRBD2	CASSHSGLAGINEQFF	TGTGCCAGCAGCCATTCGGGACTAGCGGGAATCAATGAGCAGTTCTTC
TRBV6-5	.	TRBJ1-1	.	CASSYQAGLNTEAFF	TGTGCCAGCAGTTACCAGGCAGGACTGAACACTGAAGCTTTCTTT
TRBV7-9	.	TRBJ2-1	.	CASSHPGAPHEQFF	TGTGCCAGCAGCCATCCGGGCGCACCGCATGAGCAGTTCTTC
TRBV5-4	.	TRBJ1-1	.	CASSPLTGLNTEAFF	TGTGCCAGCAGCCCGCTGACAGGATTGAACACTGAAGCTTTCTTT
TRBV28	.	TRBJ2-7	.	CASSPRREIRSREQYF	TGTGCCAGCAGCCCCAGACGGGAGATAAGGAGCCGCGAGCAGTACTTC
TRBV11-2	.	TRBJ2-7	TRBD1	CASRPTGGFSYEQYF	TGTGCCAGCAGACCGACAGGGGGCTTCTCCTACGAGCAGTACTTC
TRBV29-1	.	TRBJ1-1	.	CSVLQTGGTEAFF	TGCAGCGTTCTCCAGACAGGCGGGACTGAAGCTTTCTTT
TRBV7-8	.	TRBJ2-4	TRBD2	CASSPWGGLAKNIQYF	TGTGCCAGCAGCCCTTGGGGGGGACTAGCCAAAAACATTCAGTACTTC
TRBV30	.	TRBJ2-6	TRBD2	CAWSRGTSGLSSGANVLTF	TGTGCCTGGAGCCGTGGGACTAGCGGGTTGAGCTCTGGGGCCAACGTCCTGACTTTC
TRBV29-1	.	TRBJ1-4	.	CSVAGASVNEKLFF	TGCAGCGTTGCAGGTGCGTCAGTTAATGAAAAACTGTTTTTT
TRBV6-4	few	TRBJ2-6	.	CASSDSGGSGANVLTF	TGTGCCAGCAGTGACTCAGGGGGCTCTGGGGCCAACGTCCTGACTTTC
TRBV19	.	TRBJ2-6	.	CASFNRDIGISGANVLTF	TGTGCCAGTTTCAACCGGGACATAGGGATCTCTGGGGCCAACGTCCTGACTTTC
TRBV27	.	TRBJ1-1	.	CASSLNTNRHTEAFF	TGTGCCAGCAGTCTAAACACGAACCGCCACACTGAAGCTTTCTTT
TRBV9	.	TRBJ2-3	TRBD1	CASSAGQGPDTQYF	TGTGCCAGCAGCGCTGGACAGGGCCCAGATACGCAGTATTTT
TRBV11-2	.	TRBJ1-2	TRBD1	CASSLEPGQGGSYGYTF	TGTGCCAGCAGCTTAGAACCCGGACAGGGGGGGAGCTATGGCTACACCTTC
TRBV30	.	TRBJ1-4	TRBD1	CAWSPTGGANEKLFF	TGTGCCTGGAGCCCCACAGGGGGGGCTAATGAAAAACTGTTTTTT
TRBV9	.	TRBJ2-5	TRBD1	CASSVLDRQETQYF	TGTGCCAGCAGCGTCTTGGACAGGCAAGAGACCCAGTACTTC
TRBV9	.	TRBJ2-1	TRBD2	CASSELLAGGWDNEQFF	TGTGCCAGCAGCGAACTATTAGCGGGAGGTTGGGACAATGAGCAGTTCTTC
TRBV7-9	.	TRBJ1-2	.	CASSLALGSNYGYTF	TGTGCCAGCAGCTTAGCGCTCGGATCTAACTATGGCTACACCTTC
TRBV27	.	TRBJ2-1	TRBD1	CASSFGSQGAYNEQFF	TGTGCCAGCAGTTTCGGCTCCCAGGGGGCCTACAATGAGCAGTTCTTC
TRBV6-5	.	TRBJ2-7	.	CASSIYRVSGEQYF	TGTGCCAGCAGTATTTACAGGGTATCGGGCGAGCAGTACTTC
TRBV7-9	.	TRBJ1-1	.	CASSFPSRADLMNTEAFF	TGTGCCAGCAGCTTCCCGTCCAGGGCCGACCTAATGAACACTGAAGCTTTCTTT
TRBV13	.	TRBJ2-7	.	CASSHATGYAEQYF	TGTGCCAGCAGCCACGCCACCGGATACGCCGAGCAGTACTTC
TRBV19	.	TRBJ2-7	.	CASSIHRGAYEQYF	TGTGCCAGTAGTATACACCGGGGCGCATACGAGCAGTACTTC
TRBV4-3	once	TRBJ1-1	.	CASSLDGGGTEAFF	TGCGCCAGCAGCCTCGACGGGGGCGGCACTGAAGCTTTCTTT
TRBV5-8	.	TRBJ2-1	.	CASSLKIWEYNEQFF	TGTGCCAGCAGCTTGAAAATCTGGGAGTACAATGAGCAGTTCTTC
TRBV6-5	.	TRBJ2-2	TRBD1	CASRQGAGTGELFF	TGTGCCAGCAGACAGGGGGCAGGAACCGGGGAGCTGTTTTTT
TRBV2	.	TRBJ2-1	.	CASPEGDLAYNEQFF	TGTGCCAGCCCCGAGGGGGATCTAGCCTACAATGAGCAGTTCTTC
TRBV4-1	.	TRBJ1-4	.	CASSQGGEKLFF	TGCGCCAGCAGCCAGGGCGGGGAAAAACTGTTTTTT
TRBV11-3	.	TRBJ2-2	TRBD1	CASSQDRGPTGELFF	TGTGCCAGCAGCCAGGACAGGGGGCCCACCGGGGAGCTGTTTTTT
TRBV19	.	TRBJ2-7	.	CASSSGAGSYEQYF	TGTGCCAGTAGTTCAGGGGCAGGATCCTACGAGCAGTACTTC
TRBV14	.	TRBJ2-1	.	CASSHREPGLSNNEQFF	TGTGCCAGCAGCCACCGGGAACCGGGACTCTCAAACAATGAGCAGTTCTTC